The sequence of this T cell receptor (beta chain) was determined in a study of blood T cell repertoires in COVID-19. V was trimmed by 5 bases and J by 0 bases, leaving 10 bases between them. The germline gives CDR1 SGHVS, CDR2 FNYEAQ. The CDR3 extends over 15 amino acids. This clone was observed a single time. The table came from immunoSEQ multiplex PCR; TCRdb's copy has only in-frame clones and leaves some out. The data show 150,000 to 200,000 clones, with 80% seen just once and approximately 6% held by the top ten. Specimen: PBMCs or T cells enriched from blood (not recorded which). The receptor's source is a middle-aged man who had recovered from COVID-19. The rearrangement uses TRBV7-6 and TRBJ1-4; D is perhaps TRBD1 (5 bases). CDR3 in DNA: TGTGCCAGCAGCGTGGACACCACAACTAATGAAAAACTGTTTTTT. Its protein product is CASSVDTTTNEKLFF.